The entry that follows covers one T cell receptor (beta chain) sequence. Trimming took 2 bases from V and 5 from J; bases not matched to a gene: 8. The V gene's germline CDR1 is KGHDR and CDR2 SFDVKD. The CDR3 extends over 16 amino acids. Profiling relied on immunoSEQ multiplex PCR, and the TCRdb table lists in-frame clones only, not all of them. The sample lists 90,000 to 110,000 clones, about 89% occurring once. This sample stems from a study of control samples from healthy donors and cancer patients. The chain joins TRBV24-1 to TRBJ2-5; 9 nucleotides line up with TRBD1. Sequencing input: blood. The receptor was isolated from a woman aged 50 to 60 in good health. This CDR3 is CATSDSGTGRWETQYF. The CDR3 DNA sequence: TGTGCCACCAGTGATTCCGGGACAGGGCGGTGGGAGACCCAGTACTTC.